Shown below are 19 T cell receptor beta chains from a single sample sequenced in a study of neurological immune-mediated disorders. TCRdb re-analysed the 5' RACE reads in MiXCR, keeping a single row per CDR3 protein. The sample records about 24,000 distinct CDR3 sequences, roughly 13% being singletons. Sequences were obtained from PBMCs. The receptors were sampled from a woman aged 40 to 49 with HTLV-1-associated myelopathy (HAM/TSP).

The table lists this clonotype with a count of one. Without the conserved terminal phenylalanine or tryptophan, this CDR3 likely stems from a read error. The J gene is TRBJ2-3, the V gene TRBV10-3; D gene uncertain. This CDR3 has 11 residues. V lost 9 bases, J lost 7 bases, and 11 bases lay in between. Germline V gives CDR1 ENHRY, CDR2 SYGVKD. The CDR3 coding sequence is TGTGCCATTGGGCAGGAACATACGCAGTATTAT. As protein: CAIGQEHTQYY.

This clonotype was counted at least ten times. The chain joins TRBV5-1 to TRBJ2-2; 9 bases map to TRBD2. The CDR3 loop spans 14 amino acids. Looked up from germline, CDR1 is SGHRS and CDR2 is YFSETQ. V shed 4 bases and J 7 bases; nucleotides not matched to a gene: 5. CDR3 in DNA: TGCGCCAGCAGCCCTCGGACTAGCGTCGGGGAGCTGTTTTTT. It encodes CASSPRTSVGELFF.

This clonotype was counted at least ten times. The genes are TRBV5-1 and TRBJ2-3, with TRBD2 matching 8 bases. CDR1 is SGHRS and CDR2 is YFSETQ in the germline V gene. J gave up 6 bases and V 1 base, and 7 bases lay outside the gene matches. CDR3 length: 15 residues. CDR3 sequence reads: CASSLSRGGRDTQYF. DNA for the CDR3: TGCGCCAGCAGCTTGTCCCGGGGGGGCCGGGATACGCAGTATTTT. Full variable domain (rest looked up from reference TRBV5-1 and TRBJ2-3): KAGVTQTPRYLIKTRGQQVTLSCSPISGHRSVSWYQQTPGQGLQFLFEYFSETQRNKGNFPGRFSGRQFSNSRSEMNVSTLELGDSALYLCASSLSRGGRDTQYFGPGTRLTVL.

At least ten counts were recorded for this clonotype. CDR3 in DNA: TGTGCCAGCAGCCAAGACGCCCTAGATCGTACGCAGTATTTT. Translating it yields CASSQDALDRTQYF. This chain connects TRBV3-1 to TRBJ2-3; D remains ambiguous. Germline lookup yields CDR1 LGHDT and CDR2 YNNKEL (reference sequence). The CDR3 covers 14 residues. V lost 0 bases and J lost 8, with 12 bases in between.

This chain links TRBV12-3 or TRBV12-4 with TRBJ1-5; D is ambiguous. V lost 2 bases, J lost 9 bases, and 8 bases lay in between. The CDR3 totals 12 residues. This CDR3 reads CASSLIPGPQHF. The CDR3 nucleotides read TGTGCCAGCAGTTTAATCCCAGGGCCCCAGCATTTT.

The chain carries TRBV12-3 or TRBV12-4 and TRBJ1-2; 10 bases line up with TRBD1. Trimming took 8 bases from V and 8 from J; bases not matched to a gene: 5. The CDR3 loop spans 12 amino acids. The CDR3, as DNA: TGTGCCAGCCGAGGGACAGGGGAGGGCTACACCTTC. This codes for CASRGTGEGYTF.

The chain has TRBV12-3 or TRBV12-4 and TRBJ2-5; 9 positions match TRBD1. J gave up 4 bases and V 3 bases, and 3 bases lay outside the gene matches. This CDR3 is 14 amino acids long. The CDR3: CASSFGTGIETQYF. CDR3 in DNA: TGTGCCAGCAGTTTTGGGACAGGGATAGAGACCCAGTACTTC.

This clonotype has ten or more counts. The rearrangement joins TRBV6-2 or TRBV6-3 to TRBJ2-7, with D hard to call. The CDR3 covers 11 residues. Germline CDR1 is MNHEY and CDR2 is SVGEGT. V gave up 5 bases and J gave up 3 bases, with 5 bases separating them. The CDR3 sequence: CASSPSYEQYF. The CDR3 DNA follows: TGTGCCAGCAGTCCTAGCTACGAGCAGTACTTC.

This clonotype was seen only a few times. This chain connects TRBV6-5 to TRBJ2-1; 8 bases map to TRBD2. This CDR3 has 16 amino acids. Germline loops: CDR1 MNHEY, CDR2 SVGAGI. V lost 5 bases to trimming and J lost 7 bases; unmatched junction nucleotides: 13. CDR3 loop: CASSRPQVTGGNEQFF. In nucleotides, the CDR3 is TGTGCCAGCAGTCGCCCCCAGGTAACGGGGGGGAATGAGCAGTTCTTC.

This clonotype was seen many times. CDR3 in amino acids: CSARVELLTDTQYF. DNA for the CDR3: TGCAGTGCTAGAGTAGAGTTATTGACAGATACGCAGTATTTT. The V gene is TRBV20-1, the J gene TRBJ2-3; D unresolved. Trimming removed 1 base from V and 3 bases from J, with 11 bases in between. The CDR3 is 14 amino acids. Germline V CDR1 and CDR2: DFQATT, SNEGSKA (reference sequence).

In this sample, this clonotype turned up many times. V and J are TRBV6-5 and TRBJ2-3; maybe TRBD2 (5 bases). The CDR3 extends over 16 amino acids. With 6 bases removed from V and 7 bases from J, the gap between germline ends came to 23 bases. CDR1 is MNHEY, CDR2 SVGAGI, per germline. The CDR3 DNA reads TGTGCCAGCAGCCGTCGGACTTGGGCCACCGGGAATACGCAGTATTTT. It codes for CASSRRTWATGNTQYF.

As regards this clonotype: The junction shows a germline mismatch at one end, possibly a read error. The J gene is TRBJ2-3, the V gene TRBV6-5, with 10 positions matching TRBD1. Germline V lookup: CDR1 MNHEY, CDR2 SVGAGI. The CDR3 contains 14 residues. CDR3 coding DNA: TGTACCAGTAGTTTCGACAGGGGGCTAGATACGCAGTATTTT. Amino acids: CTSSFDRGLDTQYF.

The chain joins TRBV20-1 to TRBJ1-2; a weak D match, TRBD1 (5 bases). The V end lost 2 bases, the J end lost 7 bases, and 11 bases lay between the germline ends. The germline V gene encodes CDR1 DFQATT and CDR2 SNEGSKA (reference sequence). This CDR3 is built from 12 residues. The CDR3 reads CSARQPGTGYTF. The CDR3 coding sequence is TGCAGTGCTAGACAACCAGGGACTGGCTACACCTTC.

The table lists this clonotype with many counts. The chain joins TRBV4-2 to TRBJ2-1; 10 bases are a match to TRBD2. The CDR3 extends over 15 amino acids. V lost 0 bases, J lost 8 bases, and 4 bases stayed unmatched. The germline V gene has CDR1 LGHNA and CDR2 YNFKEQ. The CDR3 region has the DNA TGTGCCAGCAGCCAAGAAGAGCTAGCGGGGGATGAGCAGTTCTTC. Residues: CASSQEELAGDEQFF.

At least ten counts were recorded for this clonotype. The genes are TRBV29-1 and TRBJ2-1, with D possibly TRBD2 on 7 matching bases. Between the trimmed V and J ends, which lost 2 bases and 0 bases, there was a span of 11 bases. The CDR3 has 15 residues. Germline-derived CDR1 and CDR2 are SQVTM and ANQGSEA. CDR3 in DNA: TGCAGCGTTGAATGGCGGGGGCGCTCCTACAATGAGCAGTTCTTC. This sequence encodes CSVEWRGRSYNEQFF.

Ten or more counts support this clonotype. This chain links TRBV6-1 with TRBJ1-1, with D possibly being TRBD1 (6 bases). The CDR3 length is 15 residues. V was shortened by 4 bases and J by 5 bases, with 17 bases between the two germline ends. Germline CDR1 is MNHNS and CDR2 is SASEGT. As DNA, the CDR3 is TGTGCCAGCAGTGGTACTGGGGGGGCTGATACTGAAGCTTTCTTT. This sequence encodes CASSGTGGADTEAFF.

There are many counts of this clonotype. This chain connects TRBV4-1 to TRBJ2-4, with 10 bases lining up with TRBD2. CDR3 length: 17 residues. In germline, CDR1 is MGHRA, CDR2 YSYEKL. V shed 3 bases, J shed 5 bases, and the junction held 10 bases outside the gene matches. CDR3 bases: TGCGCCAGCAGCCAGCAGGGACAGCGGGGGGGCCAAAACATTCAGTACTTC. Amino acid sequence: CASSQQGQRGGQNIQYF.

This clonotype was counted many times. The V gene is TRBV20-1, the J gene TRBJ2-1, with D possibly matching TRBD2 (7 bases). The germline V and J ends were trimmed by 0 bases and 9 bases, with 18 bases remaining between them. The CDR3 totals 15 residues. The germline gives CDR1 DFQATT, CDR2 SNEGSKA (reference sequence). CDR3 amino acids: CSARDMRGRGGEQFF. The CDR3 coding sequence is TGCAGTGCTAGAGATATGAGGGGGAGGGGAGGTGAGCAGTTCTTC.

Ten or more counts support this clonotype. In DNA, the CDR3 is TGCGCCAGCAGCTTGGCACCAGCGGGGGGCCAAGAGACCCAGTACTTC. The encoded protein is CASSLAPAGGQETQYF. This sequence joins TRBV5-1 and TRBJ2-5; 9 bases map to TRBD2. Germline V gene lookup returns CDR1 SGHRS and CDR2 YFSETQ. There are 16 residues in the CDR3. Losses at the gene ends were 0 bases for V and 1 base for J; bases not matched to a gene: 4.